This T cell receptor beta chain was recorded in a study of shared clonotypes between healthy human individuals. Germline V lookup: CDR1 SGHRS, CDR2 YFSETQ. This CDR3 has 15 amino acids. Trimming took off 1 base at V and 4 bases at J, with 14 bases between the two ends. Method: immunoSEQ multiplex PCR; TCRdb's copy keeps in-frame clones and lacks some. The sample consists of around 1.4 million clones, 97% to 99% of them appearing once. The rearrangement joins TRBV5-1 to TRBJ1-2; no reliable D call. The clonotype originates from a young man in good health. Source material: naive CD4+ T cells sorted from blood. Subset reported: CD45RA+ positively selected. The CDR3 sequence is CASSLLRSNGYGYTF. The CDR3 DNA sequence: TGCGCCAGCAGCTTGCTGCGTTCCAACGGCTATGGCTACACCTTC.